The 11 T cell receptor beta chains listed next were all sequenced from one sample in a study of OX40 agonist ivuxolimab in advanced cancers. The data were produced by immunoSEQ multiplex PCR, yet TCRdb's version contains in-frame clones alone and is incomplete. The table includes some 50,000 clones, 81% detected once. Sequenced here: CD4+ or CD8+ T cells sorted from blood, sampled in a trial of the OX40 agonist ivuxolimab. Source of these receptors: an adult with an advanced solid tumor such as melanoma, head and neck, liver or kidney cancer.

The chain has TRBV7-9 and TRBJ2-2; D might be TRBD2 (7 bases). CDR3 length equals 14 residues. The germline gives CDR1 SEHNR, CDR2 FQNEAQ (reference sequence). V was cut by 4 bases and J by 5 bases, with 11 bases left in between. CDR3 in amino acids: CASSSGGWTGELFF. The CDR3 nucleotides read TGTGCCAGCAGCTCGGGGGGCTGGACCGGGGAGCTGTTTTTT.

This sequence joins TRBV5-8 and TRBJ1-2; D unresolved. The V and J ends lost 4 bases and 7 bases respectively, with 20 bases between them. The CDR3 is 15 residues long. Germline CDR1 SGHTS, CDR2 YDEGEE. CDR3 bases: TGTGCCAGCAGCCCGGACGATTACATTGCTCCTGGCTACACCTTC. The encoded protein is CASSPDDYIAPGYTF. Complete variable domain (other parts from reference TRBV5-8 and TRBJ1-2): EAGVTQSPTHLIKTRGQQATLRCSPISGHTSVYWYQQALGLGLQFLLWYDEGEERNRGNFPPRFSGRQFPNYSSELNVNALELEDSALYLCASSPDDYIAPGYTFGSGTRLTVV.

The rearrangement uses TRBV27 and TRBJ1-2, with TRBD1 matching over 12 bases. Per the germline V gene, CDR1 is MNHEY and CDR2 is SMNVEV (reference sequence). There are 15 residues in the CDR3. V shed 3 bases, J shed 7 bases, and the junction held 6 bases outside the gene matches. CDR3 sequence reads: CASSLGTGGAGGYTF. The CDR3, as DNA: TGTGCCAGCAGTTTGGGGACAGGGGGCGCCGGTGGCTACACCTTC.

This clone was detected a few times. This rearrangement joins TRBV28 to TRBJ1-4; D unclear. Trimming shortened V by 7 bases and J by 0 bases, and 6 bases separated the two germline ends. The CDR3 is 13 amino acids. CDR1 MDHEN and CDR2 SYDVKM come from the germline V gene. The CDR3 DNA sequence: TGTGCCAGCAAAAGTGCAACTAATGAAAAACTGTTTTTT. Its translation: CASKSATNEKLFF.

The gene calls are TRBV13 and TRBJ2-1, with 10 bases identical to TRBD2. CDR1 is PRHDT, CDR2 FYEKMQ, per germline (reference sequence). The trim removed 4 bases at V and 5 bases at J, leaving 2 bases unmatched. This CDR3 spans 14 amino acids. CDR3 protein: CASSWGLANNEQFF. DNA for the CDR3: TGTGCCAGCAGCTGGGGACTAGCGAACAATGAGCAGTTCTTC.

The V gene is TRBV12-1, the J gene TRBJ2-1; the D segment call TRBD2 is taken from the table without a DNA check. TRBV12-1 counts as a pseudogene. This CDR3 is built from 15 residues. CDR3 sequence reads: CATSGGGATANEQFF. In DNA, the CDR3 is TGTGCCACTTCGGGGGGCGGGGCGACCGCGAATGAGCAGTTCTTC.

The V call is TRBV7-9, the J call TRBJ2-7; tentative D call: TRBD1 (6 bases). Trimming stripped 3 bases from V and 6 bases from J, with 27 bases between. The length of the CDR3 is 18 residues. Germline-derived CDR1 and CDR2 are SEHNR and FQNEAQ (reference sequence). The CDR3 loop reads CASSLGAETGSQGFEQYF. The CDR3 DNA reads as TGTGCCAGCAGCTTGGGGGCTGAAACAGGGTCTCAGGGATTCGAGCAGTACTTC.

This chain connects TRBV5-1 to TRBJ2-3, with D possibly TRBD2 on 6 matching bases. Germline CDR1 is SGHRS and CDR2 is YFSETQ. V gave up 0 bases and J gave up 0 bases, with 11 bases separating them. The CDR3 consists of 16 residues. In DNA, the CDR3 is TGCGCCAGCAGCTTGGGGCCAGGGACTAGCACAGATACGCAGTATTTT. Protein: CASSLGPGTSTDTQYF.

The chain carries TRBV10-3 and TRBJ1-2; 10 positions agree with TRBD1. The germline V gene has CDR1 ENHRY and CDR2 SYGVKD. J gave up 2 bases and V 0 bases, and 6 bases lay outside the gene matches. This CDR3 is 17 amino acids long. The CDR3 loop is CAISESFGDRGNYGYTF. CDR3 in DNA: TGTGCCATCAGTGAGTCGTTCGGGGACAGGGGAAACTATGGCTACACCTTC.

V and J are TRBV28 and TRBJ1-2; 11 bases align to TRBD1. V gave up 7 bases and J gave up 6 bases; unmatched junction bases: 13. This CDR3 comprises 16 residues. The germline V gene encodes CDR1 MDHEN and CDR2 SYDVKM. The CDR3 reads CASILIPGQGDDGYTF. CDR3 sequence (DNA): TGTGCCAGCATCCTCATACCGGGACAGGGGGATGATGGCTACACCTTC.

This chain connects TRBV11-3 to TRBJ2-2, with 8 nucleotides matching TRBD2. V shed 5 bases and J 5 bases; nucleotides not matched to a gene: 7. Germline V CDR1 and CDR2: SGHNT, YENEEA. The CDR3 length is 15 residues. The CDR3 sequence: CASSPGRAGTGELFF. CDR3 nucleotide sequence: TGTGCCAGCAGCCCCGGGAGGGCGGGGACCGGGGAGCTGTTTTTT.